The subject of this entry is one T cell receptor (beta chain). The antigen is not known. This entry is derived from a study of OX40 agonist ivuxolimab in advanced cancers. Turning to the study itself: Ivuxolimab is a fully human IgG2 antibody that activates OX40 (CD134). The study, taken as a whole, reports: In the 0.1 to 3.0 mg/kg range, CD4+ and CD8+ blood T cells had expanded clonally by week 6.

Sequencing used immunoSEQ multiplex PCR; TCRdb keeps in-frame clones, though not all of them. The sample holds about 80,000 clones, over 85% seen once. The source is an adult with an advanced solid tumor such as melanoma, head and neck, liver or kidney cancer. Sequences were derived from CD4+ or CD8+ T cells sorted from blood, sampled in a trial of the OX40 agonist ivuxolimab.

CDR3 protein: CAISESGVRGEAFF. In DNA form, the CDR3 reads TGTGCCATCAGTGAGTCTGGGGTAAGAGGTGAAGCTTTCTTT. The rearrangement uses TRBV10-3 and TRBJ1-1; D unresolved. Germline CDR1 ENHRY, CDR2 SYGVKD. CDR3 length equals 14 residues. Trimming took off 0 bases at V and 7 bases at J, with 12 bases between the two ends.